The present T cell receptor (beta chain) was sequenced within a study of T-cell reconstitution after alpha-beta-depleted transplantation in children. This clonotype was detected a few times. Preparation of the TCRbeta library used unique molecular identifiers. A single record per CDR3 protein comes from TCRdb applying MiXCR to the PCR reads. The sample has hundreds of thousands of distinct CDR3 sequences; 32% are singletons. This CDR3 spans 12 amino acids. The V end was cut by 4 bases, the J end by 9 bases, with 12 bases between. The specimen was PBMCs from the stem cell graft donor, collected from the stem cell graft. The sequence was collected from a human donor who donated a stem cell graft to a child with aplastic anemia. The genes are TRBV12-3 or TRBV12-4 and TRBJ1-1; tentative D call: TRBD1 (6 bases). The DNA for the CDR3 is TGTGCCAGCAGTTCCGAGGGGGAGAAAGCTTTCTTT. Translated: CASSSEGEKAFF.